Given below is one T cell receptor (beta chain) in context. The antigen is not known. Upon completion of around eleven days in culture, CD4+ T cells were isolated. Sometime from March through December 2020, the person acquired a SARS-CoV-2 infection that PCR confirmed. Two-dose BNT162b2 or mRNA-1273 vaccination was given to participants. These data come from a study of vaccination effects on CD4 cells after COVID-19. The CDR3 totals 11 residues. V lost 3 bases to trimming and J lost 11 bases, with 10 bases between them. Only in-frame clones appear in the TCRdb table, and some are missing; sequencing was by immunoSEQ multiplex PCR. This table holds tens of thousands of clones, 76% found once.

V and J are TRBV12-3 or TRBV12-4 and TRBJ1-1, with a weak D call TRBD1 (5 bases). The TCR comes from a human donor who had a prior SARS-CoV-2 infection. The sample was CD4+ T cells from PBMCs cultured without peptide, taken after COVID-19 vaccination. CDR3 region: CASSLGDGAFF. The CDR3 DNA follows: TGTGCCAGCAGTTTGGGGGATGGTGCTTTCTTT.